These 20 T cell receptor beta chains share one sample of origin, sequenced in a study of cytomegalovirus exposure and HLA in healthy donors (dated by TCRdb to the late 2010s). Library preparation used the immunoSEQ multiplex PCR assay. For the multiplex PCR, a mixture combining 60 forward primers for TCR Vbeta segments and 13 reverse primers for TCR Jbeta segments was used. TCRdb mirrors the immuneACCESS table, restricted to in-frame sequences. Some clones are absent from its copies; in checked studies, under half trace to an unresolved V gene, and the reason for the others is unknown. The sample table contains over 120,000 clones; only one count was recorded for approximately 78% of them. The ten most abundant clones make up roughly 2.9% of the sample. Sequenced input: PBMCs. The receptor source for this set is a female donor in good health and CMV-seronegative.

The V and J genes are TRBV4-1 and TRBJ1-6, with D possibly being TRBD1 (6 bases). Per the germline V gene, CDR1 is MGHRA and CDR2 is YSYEKL. CDR3 length: 16 residues. The V gene lost 0 bases and the J gene lost 7 bases, with 13 bases spanning the gap. The CDR3: CASSQDYARGNSPLHF. CDR3 nucleotides: TGCGCCAGCAGCCAAGATTATGCCAGGGGAAATTCACCCCTCCACTTT.

The chain combines TRBV28 with TRBJ2-7; D is perhaps TRBD2 (5 bases). Germline assignment: CDR1 MDHEN and CDR2 SYDVKM. The CDR3 contains 16 residues. Deletions cut 6 bases from V and 1 base from J, with 19 bases between. CDR3 region: CASRRVPRSGSYEQYF. The CDR3 DNA sequence: TGTGCCAGCAGGCGGGTTCCAAGGTCCGGGTCCTACGAGCAGTACTTC.

V and J are TRBV28 and TRBJ1-2, with no clear D. Looked up from germline, CDR1 is MDHEN and CDR2 is SYDVKM. The CDR3 totals 14 residues. V lost 1 base, J lost 5 bases, and 11 bases lay in between. DNA of the CDR3: TGTGCCAGCAGTTTATCCCTTTCCCGTTATGGCTACACCTTC. Protein product: CASSLSLSRYGYTF.

The chain employs TRBV23-1 and TRBJ1-6; unclear D gene. TRBV23-1 is an open reading frame, and its role is uncertain. The ends were cut back, 7 bases at V and 8 bases at J, with 9 bases in the middle. This CDR3 contains 12 residues. CDR3 loop: CASTIRDSPLHF. The CDR3 nucleotides read TGCGCCAGCACCATACGGGATTCACCCCTCCACTTT.

The genes are TRBV27 and TRBJ2-1; weak D call: TRBD2 (6 bases). The CDR3 spans 13 residues. Trimming shortened V by 5 bases and J by 12 bases, and 17 bases separated the two germline ends. Germline-derived CDR1 and CDR2 are MNHEY and SMNVEV (reference sequence). The CDR3 reads CASSRSGGEGQFF. CDR3 nucleotide sequence: TGTGCCAGCAGTCGGTCAGGAGGGGAAGGGCAGTTCTTC.

Comment on this clone: An end of the junction differs from the germline gene, which may be a read error. The chain uses TRBV5-1 and TRBJ1-5, with D hard to call. The CDR3 runs 15 residues. Germline CDR1 reads SGHRS; CDR2 reads YFSETQ. Here the CDR3 DNA reads TGCGCCAGCAGATTGGACCACAATAGCAATCAGCCCCAGCATTTT. Translation gives CASRLDHNSNQPQHF.

This chain connects TRBV20-1 to TRBJ2-1; D not resolved. The V gene's germline CDR1 is DFQATT and CDR2 SNEGSKA (reference sequence). The CDR3 is 11 residues long. Trimming left V 6 bases short and J 4 bases short, with 7 bases between. DNA of the CDR3: TGCAGTGCCAGTCTTTACAATGAGCAGTTCTTC. Its protein product is CSASLYNEQFF.

The chain recombines TRBV7-9 with TRBJ1-2; the D gene is possibly TRBD1 (5 bases). The CDR3 has 15 amino acids. The V gene's germline CDR1 is SEHNR and CDR2 FQNEAQ (reference sequence). V shed 5 bases and J shed 5 bases, with 18 bases lying between them. The CDR3 DNA reads as TGTGCCAGCAGCCGTTATTACGGGACTCAGTATGGCTACACCTTC. This encodes CASSRYYGTQYGYTF.

This chain links TRBV11-2 with TRBJ1-1; tentatively, D is TRBD1 (5 bases). From germline, CDR1 is SGHAT and CDR2 FQNNGV. V dropped 6 bases and J dropped 8 bases, with 16 bases sitting between them. The CDR3 extends over 13 amino acids. The chain's CDR3 is CASRPGTVIEAFF. The CDR3 bases are TGTGCCAGCAGGCCCGGGACTGTAATAGAAGCTTTCTTT.

V is TRBV5-1 and J is TRBJ2-1; D not resolved. With 1 base removed from V and 1 base from J, the gap between germline ends came to 12 bases. The germline V gene has CDR1 SGHRS and CDR2 YFSETQ. The CDR3 consists of 16 residues. The CDR3 coding sequence is TGCGCCAGCAGCTTGTATCAGGCCCTTTCCTACAATGAGCAGTTCTTC. It encodes CASSLYQALSYNEQFF.

This chain links TRBV7-9 with TRBJ2-7, with a weak D call TRBD2 (5 bases). Trimming stripped 5 bases from V and 3 bases from J, with 17 bases between. The CDR3 runs 15 residues. The germline CDR1 and CDR2 sequences are SEHNR and FQNEAQ (reference sequence). CDR3: CASSPSRGKLYEQYF. The CDR3 nucleotides read TGTGCCAGCAGCCCGTCGCGAGGGAAACTCTACGAGCAGTACTTC. Combining the CDR3 with reference TRBV7-9 and TRBJ2-7 gives the whole variable domain DTGVSQNPRHKITKRGQNVTFRCDPISEHNRLYWYRQTLGQGPEFLTYFQNEAQLEKSRLLSDRFSAERPKGSFSTLEIQRTEQGDSAMYLCASSPSRGKLYEQYFGPGTRLTVT.

This clone was counted only a few times. The chain carries TRBV4-1 and TRBJ2-7; D unresolved. This CDR3 spans 14 amino acids. Between the trimmed V and J ends, which lost 1 base and 2 bases, there was a span of 9 bases. From germline, CDR1 is MGHRA and CDR2 YSYEKL. CDR3 residues: CASSQVLFPYEQYF. The CDR3 nucleotides read TGCGCCAGCAGCCAAGTACTATTCCCCTACGAGCAGTACTTC.

The genes are TRBV7-3 and TRBJ2-1, with a tentative D call TRBD2 (6 bases). Germline V gene sequence: CDR1 SGHTA, CDR2 FQGTGA. Trimming removed 1 base at V and 10 bases at J, with 17 bases between. The CDR3 covers 15 residues. The CDR3 DNA sequence: TGTGCCAGCAGCTTAAGGGGGGACCCGTCACGAGAGCAGTTCTTC. This encodes CASSLRGDPSREQFF. Together with reference TRBV7-3 and TRBJ2-1, the CDR3 gives the full variable domain: GAGVSQTPSNKVTEKGKYVELRCDPISGHTALYWYRQSLGQGPEFLIYFQGTGAADDSGLPNDRFFAVRPEGSVSTLKIQRTERGDSAVYLCASSLRGDPSREQFFGPGTRLTVL.

This chain uses TRBV5-1 with TRBJ2-7, with a weak D call TRBD2 (5 bases). Germline-derived CDR1 and CDR2 are SGHRS and YFSETQ. V was shortened by 4 bases and J by 4 bases, with 18 bases between the two germline ends. The CDR3 is 15 residues long. For the CDR3, the DNA is TGCGCCAGCAGCCCACCCGGTCAGAGGGCATACGAGCAGTACTTC. It yields the protein CASSPPGQRAYEQYF.

CDR3 DNA sequence: TGCGCCAGCAGCACAGTGTTGGCGGGAGTTGGGAATGAGCAGTTCTTC. It encodes CASSTVLAGVGNEQFF. The V call is TRBV5-1, the J call TRBJ2-1; TRBD2 aligns across 7 bases. J gave up 7 bases and V 4 bases, and 14 bases lay outside the gene matches. The CDR3 covers 16 residues. CDR1 is SGHRS and CDR2 is YFSETQ in the germline V gene.

V usage is TRBV5-1 and J usage is TRBJ2-5; D is unresolved. Trimming took 0 bases from V and 1 from J, leaving 13 bases between them. From germline, CDR1 is SGHRS and CDR2 YFSETQ. This CDR3 region has 16 residues. CDR3: CASSLGAHPGQETQYF. For the CDR3, the DNA is TGCGCCAGCAGCTTGGGAGCACATCCAGGCCAAGAGACCCAGTACTTC.

This chain joins TRBV7-2 and TRBJ2-1, with 10 nucleotides matching TRBD2. V trimming: 2 bases; J trimming: 16 bases; junction bases outside the gene matches: 5. The germline CDR1 and CDR2 sequences are SGHTA and FQGNSA. This CDR3 is 12 amino acids long. The CDR3 loop reads CASSLRSGGAFF. In nucleotides, the CDR3 is TGTGCCAGCAGCTTACGGAGCGGGGGGGCATTCTTC.

The chain has TRBV7-9 and TRBJ2-5; 9 bases line up with TRBD2. J lost 5 bases, V lost 5 bases, and 12 bases had no gene match. The CDR3 consists of 16 residues. The germline V gene has CDR1 SEHNR and CDR2 FQNEAQ (reference sequence). CDR3 bases: TGTGCCAGCAGCCTCCTGGCGGGAGGGGGTGTGGAGACCCAGTACTTC. Translated: CASSLLAGGGVETQYF.

The genes are TRBV5-1 and TRBJ2-2; 8 nucleotides align to TRBD1. CDR1 is SGHRS, CDR2 YFSETQ, per germline. Germline trimming cut 2 bases from V and 2 bases from J; bases unmatched to any gene: 5. The CDR3 is 16 amino acids. CDR3 nucleotide sequence: TGCGCCAGCAGCTTTCTGGACAGGGCCAACACCGGGGAGCTGTTTTTT. Translation: CASSFLDRANTGELFF.

The chain uses TRBV29-1 and TRBJ2-1, with D uncertain. CDR3 length: 15 residues. Germline V gene sequence: CDR1 SQVTM, CDR2 ANQGSEA. The V gene lost 1 base and the J gene lost 2 bases, with 12 bases spanning the gap. The CDR3 spells CSVEVRSSAYNEQFF. The CDR3 DNA sequence: TGCAGCGTTGAAGTAAGAAGTTCAGCCTACAATGAGCAGTTCTTC.